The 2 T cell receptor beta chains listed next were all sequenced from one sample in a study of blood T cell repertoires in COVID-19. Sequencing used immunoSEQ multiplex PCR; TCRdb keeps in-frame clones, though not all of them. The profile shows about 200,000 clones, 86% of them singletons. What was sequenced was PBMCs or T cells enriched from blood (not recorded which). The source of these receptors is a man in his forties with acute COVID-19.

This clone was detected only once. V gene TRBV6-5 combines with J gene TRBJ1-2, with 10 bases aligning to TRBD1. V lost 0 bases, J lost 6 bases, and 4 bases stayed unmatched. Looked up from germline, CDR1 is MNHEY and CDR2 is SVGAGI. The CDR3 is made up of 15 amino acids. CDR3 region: CASSYSKGQGNGYTF. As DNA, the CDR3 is TGTGCCAGCAGTTACTCGAAGGGACAGGGGAATGGCTACACCTTC.

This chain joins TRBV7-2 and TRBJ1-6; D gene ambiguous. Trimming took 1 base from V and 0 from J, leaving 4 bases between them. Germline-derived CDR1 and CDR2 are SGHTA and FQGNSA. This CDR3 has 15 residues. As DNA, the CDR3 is TGTGCCAGCAGCTTAGTTCACTCCTATAATTCACCCCTCCACTTT. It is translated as CASSLVHSYNSPLHF.